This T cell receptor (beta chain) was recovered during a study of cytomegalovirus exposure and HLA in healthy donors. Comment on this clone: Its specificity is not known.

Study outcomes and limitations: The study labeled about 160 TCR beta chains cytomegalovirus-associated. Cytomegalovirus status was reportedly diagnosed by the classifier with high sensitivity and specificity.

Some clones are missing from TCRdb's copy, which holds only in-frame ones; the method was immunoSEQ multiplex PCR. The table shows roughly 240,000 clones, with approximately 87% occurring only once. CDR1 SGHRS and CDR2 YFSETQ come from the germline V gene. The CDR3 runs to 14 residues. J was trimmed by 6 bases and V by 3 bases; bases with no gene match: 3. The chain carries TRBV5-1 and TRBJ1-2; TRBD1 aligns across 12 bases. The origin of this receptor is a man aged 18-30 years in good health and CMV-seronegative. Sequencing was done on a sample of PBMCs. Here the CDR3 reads CASSSGTGGNGYTF. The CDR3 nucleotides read TGCGCCAGCAGCTCCGGGACAGGGGGCAATGGCTACACCTTC. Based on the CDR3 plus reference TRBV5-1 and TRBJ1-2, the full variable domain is KAGVTQTPRYLIKTRGQQVTLSCSPISGHRSVSWYQQTPGQGLQFLFEYFSETQRNKGNFPGRFSGRQFSNSRSEMNVSTLELGDSALYLCASSSGTGGNGYTFGSGTRLTVV.